Listed here is a single T cell receptor (beta chain). These data are taken from a study of cytomegalovirus exposure and HLA in healthy donors. The CDR3 contains 14 residues. Germline CDR1 reads MGHRA; CDR2 reads YSYEKL. V shed 4 bases and J shed 0 bases, with 7 bases lying between them. The assay was immunoSEQ multiplex PCR, and TCRdb's table has in-frame clones only and misses some. The profile shows around 180,000 clones, more than 80% of them singletons. This chain links TRBV4-1 with TRBJ1-5, with unresolved D. The clonotype comes from a man between 18 and 29 years old in good health and CMV-seropositive. The sample was PBMCs. CDR3: CASSPSRSNQPQHF. The CDR3 nucleotides read TGCGCCAGCAGCCCCTCTCGTAGCAATCAGCCCCAGCATTTT.